This record covers a single TCR beta chain. As handled by the study authors: Nucleated cell number was recorded as an estimate derived from reference gene primer amplification. Here immunoSEQ multiplex PCR was the method, and the copy in TCRdb shows in-frame clones only, minus some. The DNA gave D and trimming, while V, J and clone size come from that table. The sample shows over 300,000 clones, roughly 90% of them seen only once. This sample is part of a study of blood T cell repertoires in COVID-19. For the study at large: Samples of COVID-19 (acute and convalescent) were obtained from the United States, Italy and Spain.

Germline-derived CDR1 and CDR2 are SGHRS and YFSETQ. Between the trimmed V and J ends, which lost 3 bases and 7 bases, there was a span of 23 bases. This CDR3 is 16 amino acids long. The sequencing input was PBMCs or T cells enriched from blood (not recorded which). The chain combines TRBV5-1 with TRBJ2-7; tentative D call: TRBD2 (7 bases). This TCR was sampled from a woman aged 25 to 39 with acute COVID-19. The CDR3 sequence is CASSSYLGGGTGEQYF. Written as DNA, the CDR3 is TGCGCCAGCAGCTCTTACCTGGGCGGGGGCACAGGTGAGCAGTACTTC.